This TCR beta chain is from a study of shared clonotypes between healthy human individuals. Study details: Plates per donor: three CD4 naive, three CD4 memory, two CD8 naive, one CD8 memory.

The method was immunoSEQ multiplex PCR; TCRdb's version includes in-frame clones alone and lacks a portion of them. The sample yields hundreds of thousands of clones, roughly nine tenths seen once. CD8 cells regarded as naive lacked CD45RO, were positively chosen for CCR7, and omitted terminally differentiated effector memory CD45RA+ cells. The germline CDR1 and CDR2 sequences are MNHNY and SVGAGI (reference sequence). CDR3 length: 14 residues. V lost 5 bases and J lost 7; bases outside the gene matches: 11. The V call is TRBV6-6, the J call TRBJ2-7, with TRBD2 identical over 7 bases. The receptor was isolated from a man younger than 40 in good health. The source material was naive CD8+ T cells sorted from blood. CDR3 bases: TGTGCCAGCAGTCCCCCGCGGGAGCTGGGTGAGCAGTACTTC. Its translation is CASSPPRELGEQYF.